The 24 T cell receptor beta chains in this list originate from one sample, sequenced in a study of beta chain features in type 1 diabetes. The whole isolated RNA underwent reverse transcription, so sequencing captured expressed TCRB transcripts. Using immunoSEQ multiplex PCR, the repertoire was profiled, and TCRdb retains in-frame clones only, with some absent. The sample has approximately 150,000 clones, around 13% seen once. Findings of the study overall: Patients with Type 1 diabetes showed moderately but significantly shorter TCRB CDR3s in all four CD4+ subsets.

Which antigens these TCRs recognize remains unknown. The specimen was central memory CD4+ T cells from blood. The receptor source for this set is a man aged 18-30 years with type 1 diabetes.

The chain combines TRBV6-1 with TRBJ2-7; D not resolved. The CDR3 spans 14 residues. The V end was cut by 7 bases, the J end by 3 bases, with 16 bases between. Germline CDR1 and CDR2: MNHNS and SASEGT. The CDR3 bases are TGTGCCAGCACTATCCAGACAAATAGCTACGAGCAGTACTTC. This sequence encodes CASTIQTNSYEQYF.

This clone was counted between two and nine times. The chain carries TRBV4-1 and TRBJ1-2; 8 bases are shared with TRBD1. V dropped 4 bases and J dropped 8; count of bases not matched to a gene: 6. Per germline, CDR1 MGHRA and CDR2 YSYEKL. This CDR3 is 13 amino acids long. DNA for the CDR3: TGCGCCAGCAGCCTGGGACAGGATGGCGGCTACACCTTC. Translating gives CASSLGQDGGYTF.

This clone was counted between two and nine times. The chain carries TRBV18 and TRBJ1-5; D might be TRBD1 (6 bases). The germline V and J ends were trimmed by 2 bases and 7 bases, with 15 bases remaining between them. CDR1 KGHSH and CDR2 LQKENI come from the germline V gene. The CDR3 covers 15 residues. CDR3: CASSPVQGLGQPQHF. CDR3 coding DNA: TGTGCCAGCTCACCAGTACAGGGCCTCGGGCAGCCCCAGCATTTT.

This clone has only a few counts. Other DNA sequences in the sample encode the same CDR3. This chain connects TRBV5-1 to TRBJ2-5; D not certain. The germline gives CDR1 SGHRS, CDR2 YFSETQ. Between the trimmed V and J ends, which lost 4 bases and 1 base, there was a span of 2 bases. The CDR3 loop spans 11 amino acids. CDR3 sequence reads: CASSSQETQYF. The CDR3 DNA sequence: TGCGCCAGCAGCAGCCAAGAGACCCAGTACTTC.

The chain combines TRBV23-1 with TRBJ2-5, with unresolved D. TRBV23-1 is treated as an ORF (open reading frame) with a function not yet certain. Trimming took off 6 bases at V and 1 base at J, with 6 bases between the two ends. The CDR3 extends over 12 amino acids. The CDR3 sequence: CASSRPQETQYF. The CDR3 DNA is TGCGCCAGCAGCCGCCCCCAAGAGACCCAGTACTTC.

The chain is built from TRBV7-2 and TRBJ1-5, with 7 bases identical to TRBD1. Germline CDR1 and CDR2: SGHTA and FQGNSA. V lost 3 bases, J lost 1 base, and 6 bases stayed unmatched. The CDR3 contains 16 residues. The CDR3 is CASSFEGAGSNQPQHF. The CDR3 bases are TGTGCCAGCAGCTTCGAGGGGGCTGGGAGCAATCAGCCCCAGCATTTT.

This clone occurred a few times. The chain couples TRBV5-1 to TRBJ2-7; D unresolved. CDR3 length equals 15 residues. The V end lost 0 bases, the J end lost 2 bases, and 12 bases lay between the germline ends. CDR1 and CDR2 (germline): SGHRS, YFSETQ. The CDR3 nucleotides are TGCGCCAGCAGCTTGGAAGAGGCCAGCCCCTACGAGCAGTACTTC. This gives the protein CASSLEEASPYEQYF.

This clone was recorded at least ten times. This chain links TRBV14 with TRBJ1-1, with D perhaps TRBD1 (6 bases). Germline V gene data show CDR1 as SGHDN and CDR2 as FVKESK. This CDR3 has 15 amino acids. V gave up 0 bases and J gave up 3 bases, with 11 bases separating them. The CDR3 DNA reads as TGTGCCAGCAGCCAAGATGCAGGGGCCTACACTGAAGCTTTCTTT. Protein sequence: CASSQDAGAYTEAFF.

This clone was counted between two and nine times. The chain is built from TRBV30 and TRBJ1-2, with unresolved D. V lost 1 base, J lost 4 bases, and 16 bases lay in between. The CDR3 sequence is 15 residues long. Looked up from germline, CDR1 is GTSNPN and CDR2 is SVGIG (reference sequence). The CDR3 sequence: CAWSAGLGPAYGYTF. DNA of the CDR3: TGTGCCTGGAGTGCCGGCCTAGGGCCAGCCTATGGCTACACCTTC.

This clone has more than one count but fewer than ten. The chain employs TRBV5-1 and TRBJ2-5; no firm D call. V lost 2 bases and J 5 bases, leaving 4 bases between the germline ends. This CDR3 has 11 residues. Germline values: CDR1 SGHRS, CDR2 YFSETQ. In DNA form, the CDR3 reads TGCGCCAGCAGCTTACGTGAGACCCAGTACTTC. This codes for CASSLRETQYF.

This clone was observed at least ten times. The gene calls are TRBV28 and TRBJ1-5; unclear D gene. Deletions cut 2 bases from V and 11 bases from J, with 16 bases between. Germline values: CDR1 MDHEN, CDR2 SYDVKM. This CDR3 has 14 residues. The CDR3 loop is CASSLHVSSQAQHF. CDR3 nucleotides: TGTGCCAGCAGTTTACACGTCTCTAGTCAAGCCCAGCATTTT. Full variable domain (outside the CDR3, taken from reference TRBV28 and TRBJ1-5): DVKVTQSSRYLVKRTGEKVFLECVQDMDHENMFWYRQDPGLGLRLIYFSYDVKMKEKGDIPEGYSVSREKKERFSLILESASTNQTSMYLCASSLHVSSQAQHFGDGTRLSIL.

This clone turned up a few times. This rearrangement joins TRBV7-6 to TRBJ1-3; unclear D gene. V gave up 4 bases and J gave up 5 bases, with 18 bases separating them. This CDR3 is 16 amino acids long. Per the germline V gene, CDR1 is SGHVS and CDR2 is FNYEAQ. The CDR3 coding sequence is TGTGCCAGCAGCTCCGGCGCCCAGGCGGGGAGAAACACCATATATTTT. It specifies CASSSGAQAGRNTIYF.

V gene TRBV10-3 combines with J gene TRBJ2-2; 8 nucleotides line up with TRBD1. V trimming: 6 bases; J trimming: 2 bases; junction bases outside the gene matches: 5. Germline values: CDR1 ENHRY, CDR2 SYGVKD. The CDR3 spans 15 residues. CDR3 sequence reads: CAIRGGQGNTGELFF. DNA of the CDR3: TGTGCCATCAGAGGAGGACAGGGAAACACCGGGGAGCTGTTTTTT.

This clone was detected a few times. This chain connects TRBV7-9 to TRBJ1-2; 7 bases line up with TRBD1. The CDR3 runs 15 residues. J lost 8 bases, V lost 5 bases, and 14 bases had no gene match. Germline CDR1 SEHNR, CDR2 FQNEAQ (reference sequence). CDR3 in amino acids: CASSPRGQSLRGYTF. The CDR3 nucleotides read TGTGCCAGCAGCCCCCGGGGACAGTCTTTGAGGGGCTACACCTTC.

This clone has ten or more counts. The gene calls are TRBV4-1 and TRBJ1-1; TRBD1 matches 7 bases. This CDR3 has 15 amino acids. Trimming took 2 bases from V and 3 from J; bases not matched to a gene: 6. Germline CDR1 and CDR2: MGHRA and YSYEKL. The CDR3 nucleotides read TGCGCCAGCAGCCAATTAACAGGGGCGGACACTGAAGCTTTCTTT. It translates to CASSQLTGADTEAFF.

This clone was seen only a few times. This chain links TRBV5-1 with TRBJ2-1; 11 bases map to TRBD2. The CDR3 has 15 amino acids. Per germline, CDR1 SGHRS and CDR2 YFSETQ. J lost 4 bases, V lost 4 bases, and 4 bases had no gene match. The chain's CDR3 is CASSAGLAAYNEQFF. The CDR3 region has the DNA TGCGCCAGCAGCGCGGGACTAGCGGCTTACAATGAGCAGTTCTTC.

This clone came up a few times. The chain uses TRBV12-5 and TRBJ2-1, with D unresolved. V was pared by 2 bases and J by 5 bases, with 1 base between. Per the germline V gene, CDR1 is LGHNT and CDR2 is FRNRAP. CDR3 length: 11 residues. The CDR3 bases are TGTGCTAGTGGTTTGAACAATGAGCAGTTCTTC. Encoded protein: CASGLNNEQFF. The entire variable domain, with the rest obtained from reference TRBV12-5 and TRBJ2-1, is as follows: DARVTQTPRHKVTEMGQEVTMRCQPILGHNTVFWYRQTMMQGLELLAYFRNRAPLDDSGMPKDRFSAEMPDATLATLKIQPSEPRDSAVYFCASGLNNEQFFGPGTRLTVL.

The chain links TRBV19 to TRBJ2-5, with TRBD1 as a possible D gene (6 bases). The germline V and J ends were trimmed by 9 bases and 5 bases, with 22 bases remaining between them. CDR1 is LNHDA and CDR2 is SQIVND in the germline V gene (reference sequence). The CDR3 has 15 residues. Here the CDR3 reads CASQPSTGPGETQYF. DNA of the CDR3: TGTGCCAGCCAACCCTCGACAGGACCGGGGGAGACCCAGTACTTC.

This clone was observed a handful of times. CDR3 in DNA: TGTGCCAGTAGTATGGGACGGGGCACAGATACGCAGTATTTT. Amino acids: CASSMGRGTDTQYF. This sequence joins TRBV19 and TRBJ2-3; perhaps D is TRBD1 or TRBD2 (5 bases each). Germline V gives CDR1 LNHDA, CDR2 SQIVND (reference sequence). Trimming stripped 3 bases from V and 1 base from J, with 8 bases between. The CDR3 loop spans 14 amino acids.

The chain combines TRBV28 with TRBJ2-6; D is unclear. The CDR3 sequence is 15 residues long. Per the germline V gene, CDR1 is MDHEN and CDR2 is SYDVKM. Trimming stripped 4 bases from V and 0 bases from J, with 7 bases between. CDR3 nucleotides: TGTGCCAGCAGTTCAGCAAGCTCTGGGGCCAACGTCCTGACTTTC. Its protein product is CASSSASSGANVLTF.

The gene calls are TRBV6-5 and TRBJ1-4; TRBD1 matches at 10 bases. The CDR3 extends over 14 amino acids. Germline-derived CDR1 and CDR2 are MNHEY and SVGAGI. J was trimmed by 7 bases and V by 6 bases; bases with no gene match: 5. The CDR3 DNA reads TGTGCCAGCAGAACCGGGACAGGGGTTGAAAAACTGTTTTTT. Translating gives CASRTGTGVEKLFF.

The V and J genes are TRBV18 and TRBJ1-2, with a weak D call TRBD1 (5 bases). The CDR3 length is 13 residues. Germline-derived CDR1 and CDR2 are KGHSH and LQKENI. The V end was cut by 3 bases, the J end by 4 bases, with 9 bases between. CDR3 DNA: TGTGCCAGCTCACCTCGGGACGGCTATGGCTACACCTTC. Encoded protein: CASSPRDGYGYTF.

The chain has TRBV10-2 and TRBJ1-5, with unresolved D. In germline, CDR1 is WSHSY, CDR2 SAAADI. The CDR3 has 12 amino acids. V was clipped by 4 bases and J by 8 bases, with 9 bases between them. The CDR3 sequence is CASSGTREPQHF. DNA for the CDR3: TGCGCCAGCAGTGGGACGCGAGAGCCCCAGCATTTT.

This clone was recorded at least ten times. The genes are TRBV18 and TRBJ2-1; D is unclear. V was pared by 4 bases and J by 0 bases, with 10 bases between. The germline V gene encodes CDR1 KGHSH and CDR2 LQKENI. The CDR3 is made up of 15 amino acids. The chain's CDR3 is CASSLVMSSYNEQFF. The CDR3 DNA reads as TGTGCCAGCTCACTGGTGATGAGCTCCTACAATGAGCAGTTCTTC. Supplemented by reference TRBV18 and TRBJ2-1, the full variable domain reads NAGVMQNPRHLVRRRGQEARLRCSPMKGHSHVYWYRQLPEEGLKFMVYLQKENIIDESGMPKERFSAEFPKEGPSILRIQQVVRGDSAAYFCASSLVMSSYNEQFFGPGTRLTVL.